A single sample is the source of the 9 T cell receptor beta chains below, sequenced in a study of T cell repertoires in cytomegalovirus infection. No antigen has been identified for these receptors. MiXCR, applied by TCRdb to the reads, yields one record per CDR3 protein. The table shows 650,000 to 900,000 distinct CDR3 sequences, with about 27% occurring only once. Material: cultured CD8+ T cells from PBMCs, obtained from culture after CMV antigen stimulation. The receptors derive from a human donor in good health (CMV status not recorded). Some clones in this sample may be carry-over from other donors' samples.

The J gene is TRBJ2-1, the V gene TRBV20-1; 12 bases map to TRBD1. The CDR3 length is 15 residues. The V gene end was trimmed by 3 bases and the J gene end by 8 bases; junction bases not matched to a gene: 8. Germline CDR1 reads DFQATT; CDR2 reads SNEGSKA (reference sequence). The CDR3 sequence: CSASYGTGGVDEQFF. CDR3 in DNA: TGCAGTGCTAGTTACGGGACAGGGGGCGTCGATGAGCAGTTCTTC.

The chain is built from TRBV10-3 and TRBJ2-1; D is unresolved. Trimming left V 0 bases short and J 9 bases short, with 6 bases between. Germline V lookup: CDR1 ENHRY, CDR2 SYGVKD. The CDR3 totals 12 residues. CDR3 in amino acids: CAISESQFEQFF. CDR3 coding DNA: TGTGCCATCAGTGAGTCGCAGTTTGAGCAGTTCTTC.

This clonotype was recorded a few times. The genes are TRBV6-5 and TRBJ1-2; D remains unclear. The CDR3 is made up of 14 amino acids. V lost 2 bases, J lost 1 base, and 8 bases lay in between. The germline gives CDR1 MNHEY, CDR2 SVGAGI. CDR3 sequence: CASSYGSFNYGYTF. As DNA, the CDR3 is TGTGCCAGCAGTTACGGATCGTTTAACTATGGCTACACCTTC.

This clonotype was observed a few times. V usage is TRBV7-9 and J usage is TRBJ1-5; D is possibly TRBD1 (5 bases). In germline, CDR1 is SEHNR, CDR2 FQNEAQ (reference sequence). The V and J ends lost 5 bases and 1 base respectively, with 15 bases between them. The CDR3 runs 16 residues. CDR3 nucleotides: TGTGCCAGCAGCCCCTCGGGGCCGACGAGCAATCAGCCCCAGCATTTT. Translation: CASSPSGPTSNQPQHF.

The chain combines TRBV7-6 with TRBJ2-1; 9 bases match TRBD2. Germline-derived CDR1 and CDR2 are SGHVS and FNYEAQ. The J segment lost 10 bases and the V segment lost 1 base, leaving 17 bases of the junction unmatched. This CDR3 spans 18 amino acids. CDR3 in DNA: TGTGCCAGCAGCTTAGTAGGTAGCGGGGGCCCCAAGTCCTACGAGCAGTTCTTC. It is translated as CASSLVGSGGPKSYEQFF.

V is TRBV7-9 and J is TRBJ2-2; 9 positions match TRBD1. Germline V CDR1 and CDR2: SEHNR, FQNEAQ (reference sequence). V gave up 6 bases and J gave up 6 bases; unmatched junction bases: 14. The CDR3 is 17 residues long. CDR3 in DNA: TGTGCCAGCAGATTCCTACAGGGGGCCGGCGGGGCCGGGGAGCTGTTTTTT. Translated: CASRFLQGAGGAGELFF.

This clonotype showed up many times. V and J are TRBV27 and TRBJ2-5; TRBD2 matches 13 bases. This CDR3 spans 15 amino acids. The junction had 4 bases not matched to a gene; V was cut back by 7 bases and J by 2 bases. Germline values: CDR1 MNHEY, CDR2 SMNVEV (reference sequence). CDR3 in DNA: TGTGCCAGCAATGCGGGACTAGCGGGGCAAGAGACCCAGTACTTC. Translated, it gives CASNAGLAGQETQYF.

The chain carries TRBV10-2 and TRBJ2-1; 9 bases agree with TRBD1. Trimming cost V 1 base and J 8 bases; bases outside gene matches: 12. CDR1 is WSHSY, CDR2 SAAADI, per germline. The CDR3 sequence is 17 residues long. This CDR3 is CASSEYPGQGIRDEQFF. The CDR3 nucleotides read TGCGCCAGCAGTGAGTACCCTGGACAGGGGATACGCGATGAGCAGTTCTTC.

The chain uses TRBV5-6 and TRBJ1-2; no clear D gene. The V gene lost 4 bases and the J gene lost 4 bases, with 20 bases spanning the gap. CDR1 and CDR2 from the germline V gene are SGHDT and YYEEEE. This CDR3 contains 16 residues. CDR3 region: CASSPAPISQLYGYTF. CDR3 bases: TGTGCCAGCAGCCCCGCCCCGATCTCACAGCTCTATGGCTACACCTTC.